Each of the 21 T cell receptor beta chains below was sequenced from the same sample in a study of T cell clonality in common variable immunodeficiency. The protocol was immunoSEQ multiplex PCR, while the TCRdb copy is restricted to in-frame clones and leaves out a portion. Listed for the sample are roughly 60,000 clones, none seen a single time. The sequenced material came from peripheral blood mononuclear cells. The receptors shown here come from a person aged 18-70 years in good health.

This clone has a count of ten or more. The read is 3 residues too short to cover the CDR3 end, so that end is filled in from the germline J gene. This sequence joins TRBV30 and TRBJ2-2; tentative D call: TRBD2 (6 bases). V was trimmed by 1 base and J by 1 base, leaving 7 bases between them. Germline loops: CDR1 GTSNPN, CDR2 SVGIG (reference sequence). CDR3 length equals 14 residues. CDR3 region: CAWSGSGNTGELFF. The sequenced CDR3 bases are TGTGCCTGGAGTGGTAGCGGGAACACCGGGGAG.

The CDR3 is CASRRGITGELFF. CDR3 bases read: TGCGCCAGCAGGAGGGGAATCACCGGGGAG. The chain joins TRBV10-2 to TRBJ2-2; D is tentatively TRBD1 or TRBD2 (5 bases each). The CDR3 is cut off 3 residues early in the read; its end comes from the germline J gene. The ends were cut back, 6 bases at V and 4 bases at J, with 9 bases in the middle. The CDR3 consists of 13 residues. The germline V gene encodes CDR1 WSHSY and CDR2 SAAADI.

The sample holds many counts of this clone. The CDR3 extends 3 residues past the end of the read, so its final part is completed from the germline J gene. The gene calls are TRBV5-4 and TRBJ2-2, with 10 bases fitting TRBD2. This CDR3 has 15 residues. With V trimmed by 3 bases and J by 5 bases, 4 bases remained unmatched. The V gene's germline CDR1 is SGHNT and CDR2 YYREEE (reference sequence). CDR3 protein: CASSSWTSGTGELFF. CDR3 DNA (partial): TGTGCCAGCAGCTCTTGGACTAGCGGAACCGGGGAG.

This clone was counted many times. The sequence runs out 3 residues before the end of the CDR3; the remainder is reconstructed from the germline J gene. The chain employs TRBV20-1 and TRBJ2-1, with D unclear. The V end was cut by 3 bases, the J end by 8 bases, with 11 bases between. The CDR3 totals 12 residues. Germline V gives CDR1 DFQATT, CDR2 SNEGSKA (reference sequence). Partial CDR3 DNA: TGCAGTGCTAGGCGTACCTTCGATGAG. It encodes CSARRTFDE. The full CDR3 is CSARRTFDEQFF.

This clone was picked up many times. Read sequence stops 3 residues before the CDR3 end, and the germline J gene provides the missing end. This chain joins TRBV30 and TRBJ2-1; TRBD1 agrees at 7 bases. Germline lookup yields CDR1 GTSNPN and CDR2 SVGIG (reference sequence). The CDR3 is 13 amino acids. J gave up 4 bases and V 3 bases, and 3 bases lay outside the gene matches. The CDR3 DNA, read in part, is TGTGCCTGGAGCCAGACAGGGTACAATGAG. Residues: CAWSQTGYNE. Given in full, the CDR3 is CAWSQTGYNEQFF. The full variable domain, completed using reference TRBV30 and TRBJ2-1, is SQTIHQWPATLVQPVGSPLSLECTVEGTSNPNLYWYRQAAGRGLQLLFYSVGIGQISSEVPQNLSASRPQDRQFILSSKKLLLSDSGFYLCAWSQTGYNEQFFGPGTRLTVL.

Worth noting for this clone: The read stops 3 residues short of the end of the CDR3; the missing end is completed from the germline J gene. This chain connects TRBV19 to TRBJ1-1; D possibly corresponds to TRBD1 (6 bases). Germline V lookup: CDR1 LNHDA, CDR2 SQIVND (reference sequence). Trimming left V 3 bases short and J 1 base short, with 18 bases between. CDR3 length: 17 amino acids. CDR3 bases read: TGTGCCAGTAGTATGTGGGACATACACTCTCAGAACACTGAA. This encodes CASSMWDIHSQNTE. The full-length CDR3 reads as CASSMWDIHSQNTEAFF.

This clone was recorded at least ten times. The CDR3 extends 3 residues past the end of the read, so its final part is completed from the germline J gene. The gene calls are TRBV20-1 and TRBJ1-1; D ambiguous. The CDR3 runs 15 residues. Trimming removed 1 base from V and 3 bases from J, with 15 bases in between. Germline lookup yields CDR1 DFQATT and CDR2 SNEGSKA (reference sequence). Incomplete CDR3 DNA: TGCAGTGCTAGAGTGGGCAGGAGGCAGGACACTGAA. Amino acids: CSARVGRRQDTE. The CDR3 in full is CSARVGRRQDTEAFF.

This clone was recorded many times. The CDR3 is cut off 3 residues early in the read; its end comes from the germline J gene. The rearrangement uses TRBV2 and TRBJ2-7; 11 nucleotides align to TRBD1. Germline CDR1 is SNHLY and CDR2 is FYNNEI. V trimming: 5 bases; J trimming: 3 bases; junction bases outside the gene matches: 6. The CDR3 is 15 residues long. The CDR3 sequence is CASSPRTGGLYEQYF. CDR3 DNA, as far as it was read: TGTGCCAGCAGTCCCCGGACAGGGGGCCTCTACGAG.

This clone was seen many times. The missing CDR3 end, 3 residues past where the read stops, is filled in from the germline J gene. V usage is TRBV12-5 and J usage is TRBJ2-7, with 10 nucleotides matching TRBD2. Germline assignment: CDR1 LGHNT and CDR2 FRNRAP. The junction had 9 bases not matched to a gene; V was cut back by 6 bases and J by 4 bases. The length of the CDR3 is 15 residues. CDR3 DNA, as far as it was read: TGTGCTAGTGGCGCGGGACTAGCGAACGTTTACGAG. Translating it yields CASGAGLANVYE. The whole CDR3 reads CASGAGLANVYEQYF. The full variable domain, completed using reference TRBV12-5 and TRBJ2-7, is DARVTQTPRHKVTEMGQEVTMRCQPILGHNTVFWYRQTMMQGLELLAYFRNRAPLDDSGMPKDRFSAEMPDATLATLKIQPSEPRDSAVYFCASGAGLANVYEQYFGPGTRLTVT.

This clone has a count of ten or more. Coverage ceases 3 residues before the CDR3 finishes, and the germline J gene fills in the end. The chain uses TRBV27 and TRBJ2-7; D is possibly TRBD1 (5 bases). Germline CDR1 MNHEY, CDR2 SMNVEV (reference sequence). Trimming cost V 2 bases and J 4 bases, with 12 bases left between them. The CDR3 loop spans 14 amino acids. The CDR3 here is CASSLAKGPYEQYF. Partial CDR3 DNA: TGTGCCAGCAGTTTAGCCAAGGGGCCTTACGAG.

This clone was observed many times. The CDR3 end lies 3 residues beyond the end of the read and is filled in from the germline J gene. This chain links TRBV7-9 with TRBJ2-5; 8 bases fit TRBD1. This CDR3 region has 13 residues. Germline V lookup: CDR1 SEHNR, CDR2 FQNEAQ (reference sequence). V lost 5 bases to trimming and J lost 5 bases; unmatched junction nucleotides: 4. CDR3 sequence reads: CASSRQGWETQYF. CDR3 bases read: TGTGCCAGCAGCAGACAGGGGTGGGAGACC.

At least ten counts were recorded for this clone. The read ends 3 residues before the CDR3 terminus; that terminus is restored from the germline J gene. The chain employs TRBV6-1 and TRBJ2-6, with 7 bases identical to TRBD2. CDR1 is MNHNS and CDR2 is SASEGT in the germline V gene. CDR3 length: 15 amino acids. V trimming: 3 bases; J trimming: 4 bases; junction bases outside the gene matches: 3. The CDR3 region is CASSEGGRGANVLTF. Partial CDR3 DNA: TGTGCCAGCAGTGAGGGGGGGAGGGGGGCCAACGTC.

This clone occurred many times. The read ends 3 residues before the CDR3 terminus; that terminus is restored from the germline J gene. The rearrangement joins TRBV19 to TRBJ1-5; 8 bases line up with TRBD1. The CDR3 is 16 amino acids. V lost 5 bases to trimming and J lost 2 bases; unmatched junction nucleotides: 8. CDR1 is LNHDA and CDR2 is SQIVND in the germline V gene (reference sequence). Here the CDR3 reads CASSPVDRGRNQPQHF. The covered CDR3 bases are TGTGCCAGTAGTCCGGTAGACAGGGGACGCAATCAGCCC. Full variable domain (missing parts from reference TRBV19 and TRBJ1-5): DGGITQSPKYLFRKEGQNVTLSCEQNLNHDAMYWYRQDPGQGLRLIYYSQIVNDFQKGDIAEGYSVSREKKESFPLTVTSAQKNPTAFYLCASSPVDRGRNQPQHFGDGTRLSIL.

The table lists this clone with many counts. The CDR3 end lies 3 residues beyond the end of the read and is filled in from the germline J gene. The chain carries TRBV7-9 and TRBJ1-2; perhaps TRBD1 as D (5 bases). Deletions cut 5 bases from V and 2 bases from J, with 12 bases between. Per the germline V gene, CDR1 is SEHNR and CDR2 is FQNEAQ (reference sequence). The CDR3 sequence is 14 residues long. CDR3 sequence: CASSMVAGNYGYTF. CDR3 DNA (partial): TGTGCCAGCAGCATGGTGGCAGGGAACTATGGC. Based on the CDR3 plus reference TRBV7-9 and TRBJ1-2, the full variable domain is DTGVSQNPRHKITKRGQNVTFRCDPISEHNRLYWYRQTLGQGPEFLTYFQNEAQLEKSRLLSDRFSAERPKGSFSTLEIQRTEQGDSAMYLCASSMVAGNYGYTFGSGTRLTVV.

This clone was found many times. Read coverage stops 3 residues before the CDR3 terminus; the germline J gene supplies the remainder. The chain is built from TRBV11-2 and TRBJ2-7; unclear D gene. This CDR3 is built from 14 residues. V lost 1 base and J lost 3, with 10 bases in between. Germline lookup yields CDR1 SGHAT and CDR2 FQNNGV. CDR3 sequence reads: CASSLAGWSYEQYF. Partial CDR3 DNA: TGTGCCAGCAGCTTAGCCGGGTGGAGCTACGAG.

This clone was found many times. Coverage ceases 3 residues before the CDR3 finishes, and the germline J gene fills in the end. The chain carries TRBV28 and TRBJ2-7, with D tentatively TRBD1 (6 bases). The CDR3 extends over 14 amino acids. Germline loops: CDR1 MDHEN, CDR2 SYDVKM. V was shortened by 6 bases and J by 2 bases, with 14 bases between the two germline ends. CDR3 bases read: TGTGCCAGCAGCCAACTCGGGGACACCTACGAG. Protein sequence: CASSQLGDTYE. The CDR3 as a whole reads CASSQLGDTYEQYF.

This clone was seen repeatedly, ten times or more. The DNA ends 3 residues before the CDR3 does, and the rest of the CDR3 is filled in from the germline J gene. The V call is TRBV12-3 or TRBV12-4, the J call TRBJ1-1; D not resolved. The CDR3 loop spans 14 amino acids. The germline V and J ends were trimmed by 6 bases and 0 bases, with 11 bases remaining between them. Partial CDR3 DNA: TGTGCCAGCAGATACCGGTCCATGAACACTGAA. It yields the protein CASRYRSMNTE. From start to end, the CDR3 is CASRYRSMNTEAFF.

This clone was found many times. From the germline J gene comes the end of the CDR3, since the read stops 3 residues before it. The chain recombines TRBV29-1 with TRBJ2-7; D not resolved. Deletions cut 2 bases from V and 2 bases from J, with 10 bases between. In germline, CDR1 is SQVTM, CDR2 ANQGSEA. This CDR3 spans 13 amino acids. The part of the CDR3 DNA that was read is TGCAGCGTTGAAAAGGGTGGAACCTACGAG. This gives the protein CSVEKGGTYE. The CDR3, in full, reads CSVEKGGTYEQYF.

This clone has ten or more counts. Sequencing ends 3 residues short of the CDR3 end; the germline J gene provides the rest. The J gene is TRBJ2-3, the V gene TRBV5-4; possible D gene TRBD1, 5 bases. From germline, CDR1 is SGHNT and CDR2 YYREEE (reference sequence). The CDR3 sequence is 14 residues long. Trimming removed 2 bases from V and 5 bases from J, with 12 bases in between. CDR3 bases read: TGTGCCAGCAGCTTCAAGGGGTCCGGAGATACG. It is translated as CASSFKGSGDT. The entire CDR3 is CASSFKGSGDTQYF.

This clone was observed at least ten times. The read ends 3 residues early relative to the CDR3; the germline J gene fills the gap. This sequence joins TRBV28 and TRBJ2-3; 7 nucleotides line up with TRBD2. The germline gives CDR1 MDHEN, CDR2 SYDVKM. This CDR3 is built from 15 residues. J was trimmed by 2 bases and V by 5 bases; bases with no gene match: 7. The DNA read from the CDR3 is TGTGCCAGCAGTCCAAGCGGGACCACCACAGATACG. Protein: CASSPSGTTTDT. The full CDR3 is CASSPSGTTTDTQYF. The complete variable domain, with remaining parts taken from reference TRBV28 and TRBJ2-3, reads DVKVTQSSRYLVKRTGEKVFLECVQDMDHENMFWYRQDPGLGLRLIYFSYDVKMKEKGDIPEGYSVSREKKERFSLILESASTNQTSMYLCASSPSGTTTDTQYFGPGTRLTVL.

This clone occurred many times. The read halts 3 residues ahead of the CDR3 end, with the missing end drawn from the germline J gene. The V gene is TRBV29-1, the J gene TRBJ2-7; 8 nucleotides align to TRBD2. Trimming cost V 2 bases and J 1 base; bases outside gene matches: 4. The germline gives CDR1 SQVTM, CDR2 ANQGSEA. The CDR3 loop spans 14 amino acids. The CDR3 sequence: CSVEIAGRSYEQYF. Partial CDR3 DNA: TGCAGCGTTGAAATAGCGGGACGATCCTACGAG.